The sample holds many counts of the clone carrying this T cell receptor (beta chain). A library prepared for alpha chains yielded this beta chain as an off-target read; its size is of little meaning. The germline V gene has CDR1 DFQATT and CDR2 SNEGSKA (reference sequence). CDR3 length: 14 residues. Trimming cost V 1 base and J 2 bases; bases outside gene matches: 3. The entry originates in a study of spatial heterogeneity in lung cancer. Turning to the study itself: Compared with alpha-chain sequences, beta-chain sequences were consistently detected in greater numbers.

The time point: sample taken at primary tumor resection. The study sequenced unsorted whole RNA from tumor, nontumor lung or frozen PBMC. Donation came from 70 or so patients with untreated early-stage non-small cell lung cancer. Carried by each TCR cDNA molecule was a unique molecular identifier. TCRdb re-called the 5' RACE reads with MiXCR, one entry per CDR3 protein. This sample has around 13,000 distinct CDR3 sequences, with approximately 4.8% found just once. V and J are TRBV20-1 and TRBJ2-3, with 7 bases aligning to TRBD1. Sequenced material: lung tumor tissue, taken at surgery. This sequence originates from a human donor with early-stage non-small cell lung cancer. Here the CDR3 reads CSARGGQLTDTQYF. The CDR3 region has the DNA TGCAGTGCTAGAGGGGGACAGCTCACAGATACGCAGTATTTT.